A single T cell receptor beta chain is shown here with its context. TCRdb's table, derived via immunoSEQ multiplex PCR, lists solely in-frame clones and lacks some. There are 200,000 to 250,000 clones in the sample; about 85% occur only once, and 1.9% lies in the top ten. The sample originates from a study of blood T cell repertoires in COVID-19. Study overall: Acute-phase and convalescent COVID-19 samples originated in the United States, Italy and Spain.

The germline CDR1 and CDR2 sequences are SQVTM and ANQGSEA. CDR3 length: 14 residues. V lost 4 bases and J lost 1, with 13 bases in between. The clonotype comes from a man aged 25 to 40 who had recovered from COVID-19. This chain connects TRBV29-1 to TRBJ1-1, with TRBD1 as a possible D gene (6 bases). Specimen: peripheral blood. CDR3 nucleotide sequence: TGCAGCGTTGTAGGACAGTATACGAACACTGAAGCTTTCTTT. Translated, it gives CSVVGQYTNTEAFF.